The clone carrying this T cell receptor (beta chain) was detected a few times. The antigen is unknown. The germline gives CDR1 SQVTM, CDR2 ANQGSEA. The V end was cut by 6 bases, the J end by 4 bases, with 16 bases between. This CDR3 spans 13 amino acids. Amplification of TCR beta CDR3 regions used RNA as the template. HTBI primers were employed in a first-round RT-PCR of the TCR CDR3. MiXCR was run by TCRdb on the multiplex PCR reads, yielding one entry per CDR3 protein. The data hold approximately 700,000 distinct CDR3 sequences, with about a sixth observed a single time. The data belong to a study of T cells in Graves' hyperthyroidism and ophthalmopathy. Study results and caveats: Most thyroid-expanded clonotypes above 0.001 were also found in blood.

Lactation, pregnancy, other autoimmune disease or uncontrolled infection led to exclusion of patients. The diagnoses drew upon clinical symptoms, serum thyroxine and TRAb, thyroid ultrasound and orbital computed tomography. This sequence was found in a man aged 18 to 29 with Graves' hyperthyroidism. The sample taken for sequencing was blood. The rearrangement links TRBV29-1 to TRBJ2-7; possible D gene TRBD1, 6 bases. The CDR3 loop reads CSVTGLEEYEQYF. For the CDR3, the DNA is TGCAGCGTCACAGGGCTTGAGGAGTACGAGCAGTACTTC.